This entry is about one TCR beta chain. PCR primers comprised 60 Vbeta and 13 Jbeta primers. Data came from immunoSEQ multiplex PCR; TCRdb stores just in-frame clones and leaves some out. There are roughly 180,000 clones in the sample; more than 75% occur only once, and roughly 2.5% lies in the top ten. This record belongs to a study of cytomegalovirus exposure and HLA in healthy donors. This TCR was sampled from a woman aged 25 to 45 in good health and CMV-seropositive. Material: PBMCs.

CDR3 sequence (DNA): TGTGCCAGCAGCGGTAATGGCGGGGGCTCTGGCTACACCTTC. Translation gives CASSGNGGGSGYTF. The chain carries TRBV9 and TRBJ1-2, with a tentative D call TRBD1 (6 bases). Trimming took 3 bases from V and 7 from J, leaving 16 bases between them. The germline V gene has CDR1 SGDLS and CDR2 YYNGEE. This CDR3 region has 14 residues.